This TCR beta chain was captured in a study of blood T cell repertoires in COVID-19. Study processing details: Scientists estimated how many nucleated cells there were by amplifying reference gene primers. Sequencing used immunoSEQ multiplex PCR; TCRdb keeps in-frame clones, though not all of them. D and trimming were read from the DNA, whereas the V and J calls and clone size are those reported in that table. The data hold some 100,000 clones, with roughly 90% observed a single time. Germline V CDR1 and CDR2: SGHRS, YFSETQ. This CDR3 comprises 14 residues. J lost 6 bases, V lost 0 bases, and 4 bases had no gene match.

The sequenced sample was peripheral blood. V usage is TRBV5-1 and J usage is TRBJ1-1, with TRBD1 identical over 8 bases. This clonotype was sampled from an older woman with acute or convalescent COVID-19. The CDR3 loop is CASSLGNRGAEAFF. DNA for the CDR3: TGCGCCAGCAGCTTGGGGAACAGGGGGGCTGAAGCTTTCTTT.